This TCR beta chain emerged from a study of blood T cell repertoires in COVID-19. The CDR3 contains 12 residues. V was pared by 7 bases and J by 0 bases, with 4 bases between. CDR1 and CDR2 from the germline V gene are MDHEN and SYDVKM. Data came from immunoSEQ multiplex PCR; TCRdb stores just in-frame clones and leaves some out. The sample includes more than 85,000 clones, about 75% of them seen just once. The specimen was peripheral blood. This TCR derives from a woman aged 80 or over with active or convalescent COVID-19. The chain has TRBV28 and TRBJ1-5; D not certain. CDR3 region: CASTSSNQPQHF. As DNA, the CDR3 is TGTGCCAGCACCTCTAGCAATCAGCCCCAGCATTTT.